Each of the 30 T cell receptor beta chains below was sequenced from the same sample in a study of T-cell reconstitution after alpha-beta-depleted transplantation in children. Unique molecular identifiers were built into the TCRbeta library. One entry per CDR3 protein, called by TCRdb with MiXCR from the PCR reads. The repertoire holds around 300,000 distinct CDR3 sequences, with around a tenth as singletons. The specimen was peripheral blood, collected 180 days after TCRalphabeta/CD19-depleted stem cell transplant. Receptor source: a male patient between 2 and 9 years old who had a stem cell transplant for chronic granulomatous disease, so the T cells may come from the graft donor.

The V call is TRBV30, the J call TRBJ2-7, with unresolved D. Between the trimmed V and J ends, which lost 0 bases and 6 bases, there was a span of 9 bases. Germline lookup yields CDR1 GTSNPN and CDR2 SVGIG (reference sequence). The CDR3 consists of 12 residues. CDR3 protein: CAWSVIGFEQYF. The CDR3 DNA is TGTGCCTGGAGTGTAATAGGGTTCGAGCAGTACTTC.

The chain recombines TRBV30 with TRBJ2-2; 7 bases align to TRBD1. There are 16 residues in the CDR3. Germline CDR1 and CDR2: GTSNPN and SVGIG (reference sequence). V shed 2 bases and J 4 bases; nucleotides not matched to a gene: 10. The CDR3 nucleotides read TGTGCCTGGAGTTTTTGGGCGACAGGGCGCACCGGGGAGCTGTTTTTT. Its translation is CAWSFWATGRTGELFF.

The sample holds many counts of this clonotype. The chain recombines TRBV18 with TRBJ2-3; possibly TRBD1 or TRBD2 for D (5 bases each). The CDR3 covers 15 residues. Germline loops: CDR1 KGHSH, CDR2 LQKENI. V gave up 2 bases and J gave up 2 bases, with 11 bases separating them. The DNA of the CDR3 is TGTGCCAGCTCACCATCGTCGGGACCCACAGATACGCAGTATTTT. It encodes CASSPSSGPTDTQYF.

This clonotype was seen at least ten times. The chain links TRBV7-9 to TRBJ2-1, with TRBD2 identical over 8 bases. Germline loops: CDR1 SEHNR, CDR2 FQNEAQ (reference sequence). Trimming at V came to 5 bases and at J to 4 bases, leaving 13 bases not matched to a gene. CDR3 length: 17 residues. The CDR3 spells CASSNPPAGARYNEQFF. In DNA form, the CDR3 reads TGTGCCAGCAGCAACCCCCCAGCGGGAGCAAGGTACAATGAGCAGTTCTTC.

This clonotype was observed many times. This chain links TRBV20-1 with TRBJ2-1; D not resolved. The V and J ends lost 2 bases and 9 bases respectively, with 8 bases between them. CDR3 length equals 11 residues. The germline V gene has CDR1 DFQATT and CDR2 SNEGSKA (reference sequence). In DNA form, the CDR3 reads TGCAGTGCTAGATTGTCGCTTGAGCAGTTCTTC. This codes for CSARLSLEQFF.

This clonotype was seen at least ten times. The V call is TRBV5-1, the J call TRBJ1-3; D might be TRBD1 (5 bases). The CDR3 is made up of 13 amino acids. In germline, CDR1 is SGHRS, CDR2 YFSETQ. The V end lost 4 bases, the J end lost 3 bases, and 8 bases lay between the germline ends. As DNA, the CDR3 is TGCGCCAGCAGCCTGGGACTTGGAAACACCATATATTTT. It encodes CASSLGLGNTIYF.

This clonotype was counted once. The CDR3 region is CASSSGPLYEQYF. CDR3 nucleotides: TGTGCCAGCAGCTCCGGGCCCCTCTACGAGCAGTACTTC. V and J are TRBV7-2 and TRBJ2-7; D remains unclear. The germline V gene encodes CDR1 SGHTA and CDR2 FQGNSA. V lost 4 bases to trimming and J lost 3 bases, with 10 bases between them. The CDR3 consists of 13 residues.

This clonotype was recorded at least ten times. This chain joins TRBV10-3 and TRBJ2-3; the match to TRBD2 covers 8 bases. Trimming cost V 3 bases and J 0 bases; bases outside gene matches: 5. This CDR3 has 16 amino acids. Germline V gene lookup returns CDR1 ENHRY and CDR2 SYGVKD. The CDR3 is CAISDLAGGSTDTQYF. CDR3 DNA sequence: TGTGCCATCAGTGACCTCGCGGGGGGAAGCACAGATACGCAGTATTTT.

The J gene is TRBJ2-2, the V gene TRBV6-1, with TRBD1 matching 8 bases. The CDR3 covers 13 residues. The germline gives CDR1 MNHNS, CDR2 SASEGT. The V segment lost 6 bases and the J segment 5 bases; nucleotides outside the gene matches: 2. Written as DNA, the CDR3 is TGTGCCAGCAGCCAGGGGGCAACCGGGGAGCTGTTTTTT. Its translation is CASSQGATGELFF.

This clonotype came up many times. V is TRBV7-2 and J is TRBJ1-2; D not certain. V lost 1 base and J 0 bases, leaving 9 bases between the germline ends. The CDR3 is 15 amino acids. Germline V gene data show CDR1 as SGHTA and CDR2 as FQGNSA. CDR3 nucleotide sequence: TGTGCCAGCAGCTTAGGGAGTACCGCTAACTATGGCTACACCTTC. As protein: CASSLGSTANYGYTF.

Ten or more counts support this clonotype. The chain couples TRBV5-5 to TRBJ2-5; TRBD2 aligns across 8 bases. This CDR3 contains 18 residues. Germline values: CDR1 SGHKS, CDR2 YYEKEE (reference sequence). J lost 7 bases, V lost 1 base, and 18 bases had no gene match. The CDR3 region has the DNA TGTGCCAGCAGCTTGTATCCCACCGGGACTAGTGAGGGCTGGACCCAGTACTTC. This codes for CASSLYPTGTSEGWTQYF.

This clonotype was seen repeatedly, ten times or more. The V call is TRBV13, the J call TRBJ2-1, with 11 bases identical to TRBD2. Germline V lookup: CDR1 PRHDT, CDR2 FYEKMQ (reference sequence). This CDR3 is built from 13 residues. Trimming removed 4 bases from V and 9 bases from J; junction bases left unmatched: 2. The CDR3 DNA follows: TGTGCCAGCAGCTCGGGGACTAGCGGTGAGCAGTTCTTC. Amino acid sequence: CASSSGTSGEQFF. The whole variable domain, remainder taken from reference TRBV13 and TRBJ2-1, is AAGVIQSPRHLIKEKRETATLKCYPIPRHDTVYWYQQGPGQDPQFLISFYEKMQSDKGSIPDRFSAQQFSDYHSELNMSSLELGDSALYFCASSSGTSGEQFFGPGTRLTVL.

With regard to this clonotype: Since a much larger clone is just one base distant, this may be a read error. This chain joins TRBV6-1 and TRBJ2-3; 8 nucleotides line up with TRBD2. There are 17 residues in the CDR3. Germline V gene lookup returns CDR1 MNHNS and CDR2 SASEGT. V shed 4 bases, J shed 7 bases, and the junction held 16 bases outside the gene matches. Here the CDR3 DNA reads TGTGCCAGCAGTGGCCGGAGTAGCGGGGAGCCCGGGCATACGCAGTATTTT. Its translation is CASSGRSSGEPGHTQYF.

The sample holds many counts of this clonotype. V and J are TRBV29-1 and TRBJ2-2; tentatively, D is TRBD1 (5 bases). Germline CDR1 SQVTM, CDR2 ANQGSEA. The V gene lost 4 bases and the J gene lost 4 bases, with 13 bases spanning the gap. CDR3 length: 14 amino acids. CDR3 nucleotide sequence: TGCAGCGTTGTTGGCAGGGTGGTCACCGGGGAGCTGTTTTTT. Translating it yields CSVVGRVVTGELFF.

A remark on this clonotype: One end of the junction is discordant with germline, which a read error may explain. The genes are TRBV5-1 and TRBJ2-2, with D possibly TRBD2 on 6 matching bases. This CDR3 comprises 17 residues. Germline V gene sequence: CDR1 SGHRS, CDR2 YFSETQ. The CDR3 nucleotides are TGCGCCAGCAGCTTGGCCGGTCTGGCTGTCGGGACCGGGGGGCTGTTTTTT. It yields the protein CASSLAGLAVGTGGLFF.

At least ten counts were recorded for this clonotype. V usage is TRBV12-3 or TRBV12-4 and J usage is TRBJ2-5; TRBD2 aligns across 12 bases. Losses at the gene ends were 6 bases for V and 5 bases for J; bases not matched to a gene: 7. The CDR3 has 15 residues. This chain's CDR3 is CASRLTSGRWETQYF. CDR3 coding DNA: TGTGCCAGCAGGCTGACTAGCGGGAGATGGGAGACCCAGTACTTC.

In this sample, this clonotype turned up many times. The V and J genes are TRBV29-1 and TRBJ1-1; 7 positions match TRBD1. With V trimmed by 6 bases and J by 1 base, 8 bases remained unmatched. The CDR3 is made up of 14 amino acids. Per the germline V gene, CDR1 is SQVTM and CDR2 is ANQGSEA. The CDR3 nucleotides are TGCAGCGTAATGGGAACAGGGGCGAACACTGAAGCTTTCTTT. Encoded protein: CSVMGTGANTEAFF.

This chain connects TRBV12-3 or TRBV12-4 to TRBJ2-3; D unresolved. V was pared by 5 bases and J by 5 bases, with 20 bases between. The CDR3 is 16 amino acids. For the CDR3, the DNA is TGTGCCAGCAGTCCCGCATCGCTATCGGTGGGAGATACGCAGTATTTT. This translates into CASSPASLSVGDTQYF.

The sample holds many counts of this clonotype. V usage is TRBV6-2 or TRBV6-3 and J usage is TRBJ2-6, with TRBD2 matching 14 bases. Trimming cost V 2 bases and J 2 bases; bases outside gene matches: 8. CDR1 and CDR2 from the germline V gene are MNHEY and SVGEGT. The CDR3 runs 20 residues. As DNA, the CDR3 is TGTGCCAGCAGTTACCCCCGGACTAGCGGGGGGCTAGCTGGGGCCAACGTCCTGACTTTC. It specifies CASSYPRTSGGLAGANVLTF.

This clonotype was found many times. The CDR3, as DNA: TGCAGCGTTGAGCACGGGGGCTACACCTTC. Translating it yields CSVEHGGYTF. The chain is built from TRBV29-1 and TRBJ1-2; D ambiguous. Germline lookup yields CDR1 SQVTM and CDR2 ANQGSEA. V was cut by 3 bases and J by 8 bases, with 7 bases left in between. The CDR3 is made up of 10 amino acids. The entire variable domain, with the rest obtained from reference TRBV29-1 and TRBJ1-2, is as follows: SAVISQKPSRDICQRGTSLTIQCQVDSQVTMMFWYRQQPGQSLTLIATANQGSEATYESGFVIDKFPISRPNLTFSTLTVSNMSPEDSSIYLCSVEHGGYTFGSGTRLTVV.

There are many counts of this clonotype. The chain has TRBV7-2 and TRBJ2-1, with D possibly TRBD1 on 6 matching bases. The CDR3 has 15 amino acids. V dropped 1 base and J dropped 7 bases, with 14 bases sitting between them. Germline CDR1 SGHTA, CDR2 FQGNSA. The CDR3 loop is CASSLGPQQGNEQFF. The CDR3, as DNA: TGTGCCAGCAGCTTAGGGCCCCAGCAGGGGAATGAGCAGTTCTTC.

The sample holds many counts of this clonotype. Written as DNA, the CDR3 is TGCAGTGCTAGACTAGCGGGATCCGAGACCCAGTACTTC. Translation gives CSARLAGSETQYF. J is TRBJ2-5 and V is TRBV20-1; 9 bases match TRBD2. The CDR3 extends over 13 amino acids. J gave up 5 bases and V 2 bases, and 3 bases lay outside the gene matches. The V gene's germline CDR1 is DFQATT and CDR2 SNEGSKA (reference sequence).

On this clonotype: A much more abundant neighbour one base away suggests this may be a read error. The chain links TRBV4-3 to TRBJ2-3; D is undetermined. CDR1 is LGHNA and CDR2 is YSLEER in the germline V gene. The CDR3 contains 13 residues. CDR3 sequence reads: CASRSLNTHTQYF. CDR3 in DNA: TGCGCCAGCAGATCTCTCAACACACATACGCAGTATTTT.

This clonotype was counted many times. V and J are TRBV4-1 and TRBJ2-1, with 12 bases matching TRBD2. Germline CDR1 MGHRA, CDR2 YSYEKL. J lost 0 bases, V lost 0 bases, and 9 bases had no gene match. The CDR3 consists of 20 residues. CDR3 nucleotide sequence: TGCGCCAGCAGCCAAGATCCCGGGACTAGCGGGCGAAGCTCCTACAATGAGCAGTTCTTC. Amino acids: CASSQDPGTSGRSSYNEQFF.

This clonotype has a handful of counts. The CDR3 reads CASSSRQGESTDTQYF. The CDR3 coding sequence is TGTGCCAGCAGCTCGAGACAGGGGGAAAGCACAGATACGCAGTATTTT. The chain has TRBV7-8 and TRBJ2-3; the match to TRBD1 covers 9 bases. Germline V CDR1 and CDR2: SGHVS, FQNEAQ. CDR3 size: 16 residues. V was clipped by 4 bases and J by 0 bases; unmatched bases: 5. Full variable domain (outside the CDR3, taken from reference TRBV7-8 and TRBJ2-3): GAGVSQSPRYKVAKRGQDVALRCDPISGHVSLFWYQQALGQGPEFLTYFQNEAQLDKSGLPSDRFFAERPEGSVSTLKIQRTQQEDSAVYLCASSSRQGESTDTQYFGPGTRLTVL.

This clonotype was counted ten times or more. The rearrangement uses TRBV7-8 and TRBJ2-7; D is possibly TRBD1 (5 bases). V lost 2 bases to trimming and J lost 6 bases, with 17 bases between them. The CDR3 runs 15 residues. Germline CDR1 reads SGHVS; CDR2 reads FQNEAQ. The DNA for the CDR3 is TGTGCCAGCAGCTTACCCGGACATCGGGCAAGCGAGCAGTACTTC. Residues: CASSLPGHRASEQYF.

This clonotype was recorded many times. CDR3 in DNA: TGTGCCATCAGTGAGGGGAGGTTTTACAATGAGCAGTTCTTC. This sequence encodes CAISEGRFYNEQFF. This chain joins TRBV10-3 and TRBJ2-1, with TRBD2 as a possible D gene (6 bases). The CDR3 spans 14 residues. The germline V gene has CDR1 ENHRY and CDR2 SYGVKD. Between the trimmed V and J ends, which lost 2 bases and 4 bases, there was a span of 9 bases.

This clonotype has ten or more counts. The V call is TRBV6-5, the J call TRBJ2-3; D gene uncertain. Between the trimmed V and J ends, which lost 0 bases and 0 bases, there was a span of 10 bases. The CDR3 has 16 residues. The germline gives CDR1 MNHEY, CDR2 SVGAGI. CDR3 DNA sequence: TGTGCCAGCAGTTACTCGATGTATACTAGCACAGATACGCAGTATTTT. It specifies CASSYSMYTSTDTQYF.

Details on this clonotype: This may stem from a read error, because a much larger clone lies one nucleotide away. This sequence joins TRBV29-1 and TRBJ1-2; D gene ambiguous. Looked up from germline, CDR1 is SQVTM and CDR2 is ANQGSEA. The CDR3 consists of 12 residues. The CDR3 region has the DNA TGCAGCGTGGCCTCGTCGAGCTATGGCGACACCTTC. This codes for CSVASSSYGDTF.

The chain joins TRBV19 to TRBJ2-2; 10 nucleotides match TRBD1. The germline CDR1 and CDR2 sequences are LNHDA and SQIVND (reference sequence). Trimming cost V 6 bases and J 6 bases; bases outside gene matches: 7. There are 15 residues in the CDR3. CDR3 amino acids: CASRPRTGGSGELFF. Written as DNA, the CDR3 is TGTGCCAGTAGACCTAGGACAGGGGGATCCGGGGAGCTGTTTTTT.